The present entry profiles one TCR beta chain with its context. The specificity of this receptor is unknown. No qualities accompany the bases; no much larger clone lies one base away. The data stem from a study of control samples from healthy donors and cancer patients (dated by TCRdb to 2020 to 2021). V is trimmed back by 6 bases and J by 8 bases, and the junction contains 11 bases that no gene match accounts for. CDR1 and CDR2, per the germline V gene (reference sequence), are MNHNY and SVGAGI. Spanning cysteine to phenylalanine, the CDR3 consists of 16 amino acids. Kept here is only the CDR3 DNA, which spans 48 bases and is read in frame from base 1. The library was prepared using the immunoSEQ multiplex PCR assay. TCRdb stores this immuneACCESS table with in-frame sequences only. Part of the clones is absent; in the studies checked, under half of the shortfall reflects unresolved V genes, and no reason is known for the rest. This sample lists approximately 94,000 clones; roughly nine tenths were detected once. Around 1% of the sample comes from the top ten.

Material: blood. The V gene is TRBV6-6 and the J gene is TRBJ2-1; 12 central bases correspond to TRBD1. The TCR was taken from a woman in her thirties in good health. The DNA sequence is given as TGTGCCAGCAGCCTTCCTCGGGGACAGGGGGCTGATGAGCAGTTCTTC. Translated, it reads CASSLPRGQGADEQFF.